The TCR beta chain under discussion was sequenced for a study of identical twins. TCRdb ran MiXCR on the 5' RACE reads and lists one entry per CDR3 protein. The data contain a few hundred thousand distinct CDR3 sequences, under 8.5% of them singletons. This clonotype was seen a few times. The antigen is not known. Study-level points and caveats: Weaker excess sharing between twins was seen in beta out-of-frame sequences.

CDR1 SEHNR and CDR2 FQNEAQ come from the germline V gene (reference sequence). The V and J ends lost 4 bases and 4 bases respectively, with 16 bases between them. The CDR3 sequence is 15 residues long. The same specimen was also included in a second study, on T cells expressing NK-cell markers. That work contributes: The TCR beta repertoires were obtained from sorted CD3+CD56+NKG2C+, CD3+CD56+NKG2C- and CD3+CD56-NKG2C+ T cells. In more than five donors, dominant CD3+CD56+NKG2C+ clones formed roughly 1.0-7.5% of CD8+ cells. Questions lingered over whether expanded NKG2C+ T cell clones were HCMV-specific.

Sequenced material: CD8+ T cells sorted from blood. The TCR sequence derives from a woman aged 18-29 years in good health. The rearrangement links TRBV7-9 to TRBJ1-2; D is perhaps TRBD1 (5 bases). CDR3 bases: TGTGCCAGCAGCTCTTCTTTGGGGCCCGTCTATGGCTACACCTTC. It encodes CASSSSLGPVYGYTF.